The source of this TCR beta chain is a study of T cells expressing NK-cell markers. Findings and caveats of the study: NKG2C+ dominant clonotype frequencies in about 6 donors were about 1.0-8% of CD8+ T cells.

On this clonotype itself: Its target is not known.

Germline assignment: CDR1 SQVTM and CDR2 ANQGSEA. The CDR3 loop spans 14 amino acids. TCRdb re-called the 5' RACE reads and shows each CDR3 protein once, DNA omitted. Here the sample table reports some 500,000 distinct CDR3 sequences. The rearrangement joins TRBV29-1 to TRBJ1-4; TCRdb indicates TRBD1, and absent DNA this call remains unverified. The sequenced sample was blood T cells: a sorted CD56 or NKG2C T cell subset, CD4+ or CD8+ T cells, or bulk PBMC T cells (not recorded which). The receptor comes from a woman in her 50s in good health. The CDR3 spells CSVERTGGGEKLFF.